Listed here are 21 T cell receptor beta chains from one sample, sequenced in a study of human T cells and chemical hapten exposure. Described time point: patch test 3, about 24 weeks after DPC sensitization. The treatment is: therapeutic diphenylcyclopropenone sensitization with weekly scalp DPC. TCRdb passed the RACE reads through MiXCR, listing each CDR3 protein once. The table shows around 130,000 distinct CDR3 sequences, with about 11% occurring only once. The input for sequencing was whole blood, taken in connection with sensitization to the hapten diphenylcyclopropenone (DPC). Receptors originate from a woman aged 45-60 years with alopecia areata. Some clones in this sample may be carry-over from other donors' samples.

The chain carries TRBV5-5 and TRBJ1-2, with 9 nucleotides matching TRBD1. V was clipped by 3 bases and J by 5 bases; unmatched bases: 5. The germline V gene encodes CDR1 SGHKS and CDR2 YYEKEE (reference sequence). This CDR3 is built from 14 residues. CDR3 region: CASSSLQGAYGYTF. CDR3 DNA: TGTGCCAGCAGCTCGCTACAGGGGGCTTATGGCTACACCTTC. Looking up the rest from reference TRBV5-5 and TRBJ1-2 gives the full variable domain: DAGVTQSPTHLIKTRGQQVTLRCSPISGHKSVSWYQQVLGQGPQFIFQYYEKEERGRGNFPDRFSARQFPNYSSELNVNALLLGDSALYLCASSSLQGAYGYTFGSGTRLTVV.

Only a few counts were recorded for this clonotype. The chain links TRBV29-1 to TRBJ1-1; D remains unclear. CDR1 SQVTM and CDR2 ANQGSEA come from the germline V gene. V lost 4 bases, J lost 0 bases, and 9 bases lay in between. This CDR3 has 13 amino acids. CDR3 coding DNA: TGCAGCGTTGTACTGATCATGAACACTGAAGCTTTCTTT. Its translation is CSVVLIMNTEAFF.

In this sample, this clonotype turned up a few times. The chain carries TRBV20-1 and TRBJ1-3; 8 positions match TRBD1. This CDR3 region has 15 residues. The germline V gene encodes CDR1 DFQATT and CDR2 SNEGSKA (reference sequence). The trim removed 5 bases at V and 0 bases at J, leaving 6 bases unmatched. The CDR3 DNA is TGCAGTGCTCCGGGACAGGAAACCTCTGGAAACACCATATATTTT. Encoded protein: CSAPGQETSGNTIYF.

CDR3 in DNA: TGTGCCATCAGCCAACCGGATCGGCACCCCAAGGATACGCAGTATTTT. Translated: CAISQPDRHPKDTQYF. The gene calls are TRBV10-3 and TRBJ2-3; D is unresolved. V lost 6 bases, J lost 6 bases, and 22 bases lay in between. Germline assignment: CDR1 ENHRY and CDR2 SYGVKD. There are 16 residues in the CDR3.

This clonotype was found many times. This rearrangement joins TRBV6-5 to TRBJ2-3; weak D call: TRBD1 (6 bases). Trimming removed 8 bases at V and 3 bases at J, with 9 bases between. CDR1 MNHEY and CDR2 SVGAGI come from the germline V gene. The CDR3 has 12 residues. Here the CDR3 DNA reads TGTGCCAGCGGGCAGGGGACAGATACGCAGTATTTT. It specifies CASGQGTDTQYF.

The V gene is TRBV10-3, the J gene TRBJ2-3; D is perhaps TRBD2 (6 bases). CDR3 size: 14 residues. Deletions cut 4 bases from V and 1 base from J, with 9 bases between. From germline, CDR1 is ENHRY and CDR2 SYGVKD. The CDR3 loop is CAISGGDGTDTQYF. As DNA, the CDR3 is TGTGCCATCAGTGGGGGGGATGGCACAGATACGCAGTATTTT.

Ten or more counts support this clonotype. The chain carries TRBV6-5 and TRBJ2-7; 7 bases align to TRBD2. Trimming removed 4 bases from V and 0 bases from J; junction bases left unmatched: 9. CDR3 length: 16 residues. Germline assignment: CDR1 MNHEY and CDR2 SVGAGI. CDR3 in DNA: TGTGCCAGCAGTTTAACTAGCGCTATGAGCTCCTACGAGCAGTACTTC. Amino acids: CASSLTSAMSSYEQYF.

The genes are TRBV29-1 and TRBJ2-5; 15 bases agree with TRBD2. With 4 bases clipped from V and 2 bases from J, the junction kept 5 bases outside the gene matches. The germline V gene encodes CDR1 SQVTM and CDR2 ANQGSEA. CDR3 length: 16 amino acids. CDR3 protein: CSVGGLAGGLQETQYF. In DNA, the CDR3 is TGCAGCGTTGGGGGACTAGCGGGAGGCCTTCAAGAGACCCAGTACTTC.

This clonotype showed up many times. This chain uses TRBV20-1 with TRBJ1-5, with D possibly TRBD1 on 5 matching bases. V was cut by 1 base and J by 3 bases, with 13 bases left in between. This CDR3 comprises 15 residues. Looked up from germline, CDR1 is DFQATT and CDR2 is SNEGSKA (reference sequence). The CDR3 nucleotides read TGCAGTGCTAGAGTCTCTCAGGGTCACAATCAGCCCCAGCATTTT. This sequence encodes CSARVSQGHNQPQHF.

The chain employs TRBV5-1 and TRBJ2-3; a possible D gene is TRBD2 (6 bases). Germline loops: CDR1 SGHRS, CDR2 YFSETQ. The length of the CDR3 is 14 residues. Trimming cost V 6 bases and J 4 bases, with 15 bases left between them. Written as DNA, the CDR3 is TGCGCCAGCATGGGAGGTCAGGCCGCAGATACGCAGTATTTT. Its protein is CASMGGQAADTQYF.

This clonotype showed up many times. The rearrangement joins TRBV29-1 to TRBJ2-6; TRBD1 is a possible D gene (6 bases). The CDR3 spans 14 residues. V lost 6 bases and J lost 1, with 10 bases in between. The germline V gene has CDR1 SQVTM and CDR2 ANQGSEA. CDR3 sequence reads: CSVAQGSGANVLTF. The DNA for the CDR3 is TGCAGCGTCGCACAGGGTTCTGGGGCCAACGTCCTGACTTTC. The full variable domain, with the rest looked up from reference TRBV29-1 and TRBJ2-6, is SAVISQKPSRDICQRGTSLTIQCQVDSQVTMMFWYRQQPGQSLTLIATANQGSEATYESGFVIDKFPISRPNLTFSTLTVSNMSPEDSSIYLCSVAQGSGANVLTFGAGSRLTVL.

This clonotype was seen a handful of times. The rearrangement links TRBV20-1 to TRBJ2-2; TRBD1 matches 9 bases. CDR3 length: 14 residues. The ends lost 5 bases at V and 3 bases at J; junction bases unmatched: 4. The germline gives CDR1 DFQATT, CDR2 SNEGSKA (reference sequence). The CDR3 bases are TGCAGTGCTCGGGACAGGGCGTACACCGGGGAGCTGTTTTTT. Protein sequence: CSARDRAYTGELFF.

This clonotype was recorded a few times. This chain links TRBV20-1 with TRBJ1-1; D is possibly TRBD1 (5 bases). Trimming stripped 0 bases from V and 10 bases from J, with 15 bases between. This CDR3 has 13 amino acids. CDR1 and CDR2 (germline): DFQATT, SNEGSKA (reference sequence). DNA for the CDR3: TGCAGTGCTAGAGATAATCCAGGGAGAGGAGCTTTCTTT. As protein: CSARDNPGRGAFF.

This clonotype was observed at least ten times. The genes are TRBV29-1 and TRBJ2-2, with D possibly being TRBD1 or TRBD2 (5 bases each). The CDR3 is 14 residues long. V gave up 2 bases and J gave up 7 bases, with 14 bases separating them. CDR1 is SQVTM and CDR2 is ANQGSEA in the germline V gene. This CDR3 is CSVESRENVGELFF. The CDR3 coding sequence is TGCAGCGTTGAAAGCAGGGAGAACGTCGGGGAGCTGTTTTTT.

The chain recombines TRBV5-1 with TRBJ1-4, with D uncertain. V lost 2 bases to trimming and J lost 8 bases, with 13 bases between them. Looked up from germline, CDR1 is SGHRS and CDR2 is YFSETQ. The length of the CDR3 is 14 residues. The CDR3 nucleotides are TGCGCCAGCAGCTTCGGCGAAACCAAAGAAAAACTGTTTTTT. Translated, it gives CASSFGETKEKLFF. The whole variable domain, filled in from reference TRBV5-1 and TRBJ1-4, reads KAGVTQTPRYLIKTRGQQVTLSCSPISGHRSVSWYQQTPGQGLQFLFEYFSETQRNKGNFPGRFSGRQFSNSRSEMNVSTLELGDSALYLCASSFGETKEKLFFGSGTQLSVL.

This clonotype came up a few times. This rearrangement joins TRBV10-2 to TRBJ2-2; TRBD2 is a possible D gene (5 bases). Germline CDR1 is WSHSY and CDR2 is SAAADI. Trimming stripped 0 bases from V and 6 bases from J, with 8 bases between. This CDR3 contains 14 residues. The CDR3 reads CASSESGGSGELFF. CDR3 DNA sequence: TGCGCCAGCAGTGAGTCTGGCGGGTCCGGGGAGCTGTTTTTT.

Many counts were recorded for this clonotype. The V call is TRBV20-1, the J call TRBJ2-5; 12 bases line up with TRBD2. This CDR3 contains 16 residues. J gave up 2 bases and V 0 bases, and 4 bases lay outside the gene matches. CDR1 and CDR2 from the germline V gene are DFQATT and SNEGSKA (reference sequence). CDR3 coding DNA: TGCAGTGCTAGAGATCTAGCGGGGGGGCCACAAGAGACCCAGTACTTC. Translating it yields CSARDLAGGPQETQYF.

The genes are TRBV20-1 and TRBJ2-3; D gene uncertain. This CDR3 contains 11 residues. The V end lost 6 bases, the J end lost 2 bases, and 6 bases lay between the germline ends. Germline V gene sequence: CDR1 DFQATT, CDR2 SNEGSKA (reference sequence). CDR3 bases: TGCAGTGCCGCAGACACAGATACGCAGTATTTT. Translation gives CSAADTDTQYF.

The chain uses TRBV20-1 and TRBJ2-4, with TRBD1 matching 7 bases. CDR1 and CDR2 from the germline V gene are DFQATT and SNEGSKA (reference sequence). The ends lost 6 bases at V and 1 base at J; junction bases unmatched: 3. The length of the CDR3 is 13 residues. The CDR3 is CSAEDRAKNIQYF. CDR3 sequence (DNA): TGCAGTGCCGAGGACAGGGCCAAAAACATTCAGTACTTC.

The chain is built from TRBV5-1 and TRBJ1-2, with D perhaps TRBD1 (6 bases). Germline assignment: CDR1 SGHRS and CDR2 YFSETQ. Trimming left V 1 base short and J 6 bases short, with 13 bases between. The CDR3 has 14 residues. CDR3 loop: CASSLTTGLDGYTF. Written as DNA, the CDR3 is TGCGCCAGCAGCTTGACTACAGGGTTGGATGGCTACACCTTC.

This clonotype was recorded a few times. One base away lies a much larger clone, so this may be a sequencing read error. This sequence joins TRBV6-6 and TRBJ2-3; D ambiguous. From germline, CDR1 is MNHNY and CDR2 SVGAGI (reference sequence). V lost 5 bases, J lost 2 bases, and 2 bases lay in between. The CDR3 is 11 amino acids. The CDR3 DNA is TGTGCCAGCAGTCCCACAGATACGCAGTATTTT. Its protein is CASSPTDTQYF.